The rows below give T cell receptor beta chains drawn from one sample of a study of cytomegalovirus exposure and HLA in healthy donors. Produced via immunoSEQ multiplex PCR; TCRdb's table is partial and in-frame only. The profile shows more than 140,000 clones, more than 65% of them singletons. The sample was PBMCs. The receptors stem from a man aged 25 to 40 in good health and CMV-seropositive. Both conserved end residues are part of each CDR3. The D gene is left open where the match is weak. Clone size appears in some rows only: once, few, many, or a class for an expanded clone.

j_call v_call d_call clone_size cdr3_aa cdr3_nt
TRBJ1-1 TRBV6-1 NA NA CASSTHRANTEAFF TGTGCCAGCAGTACCCACAGAGCTAACACTGAAGCTTTCTTT
TRBJ2-7 TRBV4-3 NA NA CASSQAGTSTVYEQYF TGCGCCAGCAGCCAAGCCGGGACTTCGACGGTCTACGAGCAGTACTTC
TRBJ2-6 TRBV9 NA NA CASSVSRGTGANGLTF TGTGCCAGCAGCGTCTCCAGGGGAACTGGGGCCAACGGCCTGACTTTC
TRBJ2-3 TRBV7-6 NA NA CASSLDIGGTDTQYF TGTGCCAGCAGCTTAGATATCGGGGGTACAGATACGCAGTATTTT
TRBJ2-1 TRBV27 NA NA CASSREADNEQFF TGTGCCAGCAGCAGGGAGGCGGACAATGAGCAGTTCTTC
TRBJ1-4 TRBV19 TRBD1 NA CASLDRGSQGDSTNEKLFF TGTGCCAGCCTAGATAGGGGTTCGCAGGGGGACTCAACTAATGAAAAACTGTTTTTT
TRBJ2-7 TRBV6-4 TRBD2 NA CASIPLAELAYEQYF TGTGCCAGCATCCCTCTAGCGGAACTCGCCTACGAGCAGTACTTC
TRBJ1-2 TRBV11-2 TRBD1 NA CASSHGPGTAYGYTF TGTGCCAGCAGCCACGGACCCGGGACAGCCTATGGCTACACCTTC
TRBJ2-1 TRBV29-1 TRBD2 few CSVNKREVPYNEQFF TGCAGCGTAAACAAGCGGGAGGTACCCTACAATGAGCAGTTCTTC
TRBJ1-5 TRBV6-1 NA NA CASRAGGVGNQPQHF TGTGCCAGCAGGGCCGGGGGGGTGGGCAATCAGCCCCAGCATTTT
TRBJ2-1 TRBV2 TRBD2 NA CASSRSGVNNEQFF TGTGCCAGCAGTCGGAGCGGGGTGAACAATGAGCAGTTCTTC
TRBJ2-5 TRBV28 TRBD1 few CASSFGKGGWGETQYF TGTGCCAGCAGTTTCGGGAAAGGGGGCTGGGGGGAGACCCAGTACTTC
TRBJ1-1 TRBV6-5 NA NA CASIRANTEAFF TGTGCCAGCATCAGGGCGAACACTGAAGCTTTCTTT
TRBJ2-3 TRBV9 NA NA CASSLTGRFTDTQYF TGTGCCAGCAGCTTGACAGGAAGATTCACAGATACGCAGTATTTT
TRBJ2-3 TRBV10-3 TRBD2 NA CAISAGPGTSGVHSTDTQYF TGTGCCATCAGTGCCGGACCCGGGACTAGCGGGGTCCATAGCACAGATACGCAGTATTTT
TRBJ1-5 TRBV5-1 NA NA CASSLGDIGQPQHF TGCGCCAGCAGCTTGGGTGATATCGGTCAGCCCCAGCATTTT
TRBJ2-5 TRBV5-1 TRBD1 NA CASSETGQVQETQYF TGCGCCAGCAGCGAAACGGGACAGGTGCAAGAGACCCAGTACTTC
TRBJ2-7 TRBV6-6 TRBD1 once CASSYSGQDHEQYF TGTGCCAGCAGTTACTCGGGACAGGACCACGAGCAGTACTTC
TRBJ2-7 TRBV28 TRBD1 NA CASSSYRGLISYEQYF TGTGCCAGCAGTTCTTACAGGGGGCTAATTTCCTACGAGCAGTACTTC
TRBJ2-1 TRBV6-5 TRBD1 once CASSYGTGEANEQFF TGTGCCAGCAGTTACGGGACAGGGGAAGCCAATGAGCAGTTCTTC
TRBJ1-5 TRBV14 TRBD1 NA CASSPRDRYSNQPQHF TGTGCCAGCAGTCCAAGGGACAGATATAGCAATCAGCCCCAGCATTTT
TRBJ1-5 TRBV10-3 NA NA CAISEAGGSNQPQHF TGTGCCATCAGTGAGGCGGGGGGAAGCAATCAGCCCCAGCATTTT
TRBJ1-4 TRBV30 TRBD1 few CAWSPDRVGGIATNEKLFF TGTGCCTGGAGCCCGGACAGGGTGGGGGGGATTGCAACTAATGAAAAACTGTTTTTT
TRBJ2-1 TRBV6-4 NA NA CASSGEYKAYNEQFF TGTGCCAGCAGCGGGGAATATAAGGCCTACAATGAGCAGTTCTTC
TRBJ2-1 TRBV28 TRBD2 NA CASSPLGLAGGPDNEQFF TGTGCCAGCAGTCCCCTCGGACTAGCGGGGGGGCCCGACAATGAGCAGTTCTTC
TRBJ1-2 TRBV7-9 NA NA CASSPFYGYTF TGTGCCAGCAGCCCCTTCTATGGCTACACCTTC
TRBJ1-1 TRBV9 TRBD1 NA CASSPRTGMNTEAFF TGTGCCAGCAGCCCACGGACAGGCATGAACACTGAAGCTTTCTTT
TRBJ2-7 TRBV27 TRBD2 NA CASSLWSSGIRGKYEQYF TGTGCCAGCAGTTTATGGTCTAGCGGGATTCGGGGGAAATACGAGCAGTACTTC
TRBJ1-5 TRBV6-4 TRBD1 NA CASSSTGEGQPQHF TGTGCCAGCAGTTCGACAGGGGAGGGTCAGCCCCAGCATTTT
TRBJ1-2 TRBV19 NA NA CASTSEINYGYTF TGTGCCAGTACCTCAGAAATTAACTATGGCTACACCTTC
TRBJ1-5 TRBV6-4 TRBD1 NA CASSLQGTDQPQHF TGTGCCAGCAGTTTACAGGGGACCGATCAGCCCCAGCATTTT
TRBJ2-7 TRBV5-1 NA NA CASSFGSSYEQYF TGCGCCAGCAGCTTTGGGAGCTCCTACGAGCAGTACTTC